This T cell receptor beta chain appears in the sequencing data of a study of blood T cell repertoires in COVID-19. The J segment lost 4 bases and the V segment lost 1 base, leaving 2 bases of the junction unmatched. This CDR3 spans 15 amino acids. Per the germline V gene, CDR1 is LGHNA and CDR2 is YSLEER. As processed by the authors: The assay estimated nucleated cells by amplifying reference gene primers. TCRdb's copy holds only in-frame clones and misses some; the assay was immunoSEQ multiplex PCR. The V and J calls and clone size were taken over from that table, and D and trimming were inferred from the DNA. Of 150,000 or so clones in the sample, 75% to 90% were seen once.

The receptor's source is a woman aged 70-85 years with acute or convalescent COVID-19. The J gene is TRBJ2-2, the V gene TRBV4-3; TRBD2 aligns across 8 bases. The material sequenced was peripheral blood. The CDR3 protein is CASSQGTSSTGELFF. The CDR3 DNA is TGCGCCAGCAGCCAAGGGACTAGCTCCACCGGGGAGCTGTTTTTT.